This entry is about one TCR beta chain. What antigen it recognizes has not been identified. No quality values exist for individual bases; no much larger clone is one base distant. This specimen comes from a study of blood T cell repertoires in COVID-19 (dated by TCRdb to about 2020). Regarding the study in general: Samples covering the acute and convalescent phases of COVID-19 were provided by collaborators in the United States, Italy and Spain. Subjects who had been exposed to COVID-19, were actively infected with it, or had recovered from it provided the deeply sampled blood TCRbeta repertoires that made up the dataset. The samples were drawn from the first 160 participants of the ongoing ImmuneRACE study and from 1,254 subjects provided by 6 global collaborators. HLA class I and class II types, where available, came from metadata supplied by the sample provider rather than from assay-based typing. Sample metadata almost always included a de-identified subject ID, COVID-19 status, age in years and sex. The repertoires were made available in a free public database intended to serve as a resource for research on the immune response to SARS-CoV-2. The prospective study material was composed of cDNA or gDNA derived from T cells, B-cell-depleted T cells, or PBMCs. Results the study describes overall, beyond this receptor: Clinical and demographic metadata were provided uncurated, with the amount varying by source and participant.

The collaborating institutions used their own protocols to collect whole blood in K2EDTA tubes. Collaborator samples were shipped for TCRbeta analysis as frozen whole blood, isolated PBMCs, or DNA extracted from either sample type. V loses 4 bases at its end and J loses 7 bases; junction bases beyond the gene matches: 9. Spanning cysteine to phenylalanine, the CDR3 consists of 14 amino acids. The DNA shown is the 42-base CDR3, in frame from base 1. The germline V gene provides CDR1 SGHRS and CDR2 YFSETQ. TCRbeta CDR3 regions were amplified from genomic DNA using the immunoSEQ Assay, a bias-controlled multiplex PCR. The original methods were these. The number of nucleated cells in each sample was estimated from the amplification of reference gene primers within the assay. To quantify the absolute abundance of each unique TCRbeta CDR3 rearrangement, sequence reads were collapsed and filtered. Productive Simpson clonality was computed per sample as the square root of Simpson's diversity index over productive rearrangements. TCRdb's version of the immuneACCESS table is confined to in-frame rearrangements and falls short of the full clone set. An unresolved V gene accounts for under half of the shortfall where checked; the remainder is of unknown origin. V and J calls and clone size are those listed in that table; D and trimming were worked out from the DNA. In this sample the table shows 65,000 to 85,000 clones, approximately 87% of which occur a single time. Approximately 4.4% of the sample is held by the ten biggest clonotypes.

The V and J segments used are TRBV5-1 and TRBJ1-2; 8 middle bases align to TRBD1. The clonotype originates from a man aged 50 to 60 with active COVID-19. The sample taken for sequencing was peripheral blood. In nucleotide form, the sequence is TGCGCCAGCAGCCAAGGACAGGGAGCAACTGGCTACACCTTC. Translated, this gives CASSQGQGATGYTF.